These T cell receptor beta chains were read from a single sample in a study of blood T cell repertoires in COVID-19. Using immunoSEQ multiplex PCR, the repertoire was profiled, and TCRdb retains in-frame clones only, with some absent. The sample shows some 280,000 clones, around nine tenths of them seen only once. Sequenced input: peripheral blood. These receptor sequences come from a middle-aged woman who had recovered from COVID-19. The CDR3 runs from the conserved cysteine through the conserved F or W. A D gene is named only where the DNA matches it firmly. The size entry is marked missing in some rows and otherwise reads once, few, many or a size class.

>NA|TRBJ2-7|TRBV4-2|TRBD2
TGTGCCAGCAGCCAAGTACCACCTAGCGGAACCTACGAGCAGTACTTC
CASSQVPPSGTYEQYF
>NA|TRBJ2-3|TRBV6-2/TRBV6-3|TRBD2
TGTGCCAGCAGTCCCGGGACTAGCGATCATACGCAGTATTTT
CASSPGTSDHTQYF
>NA|TRBJ1-1|TRBV2|TRBD1
TGTGCCAGCAGCCCCGGACAGGGGAGTACGACTGAAGCTTTCTTT
CASSPGQGSTTEAFF
>NA|TRBJ1-4|TRBV3-1/TRBV3-2|NA
TGTGCCAGCAGCCAAGAAGGAGGGGTCGACGAAAAACTGTTTTTT
CASSQEGGVDEKLFF
>NA|TRBJ2-1|TRBV6-4|TRBD2
TGTGCCAGCAGTGACTCGTCTAGCGGGAGCAATGAGCAGTTCTTC
CASSDSSSGSNEQFF
>NA|TRBJ2-7|TRBV2|NA
TGTGCCAGCAGTAATCAGGGTTACGAGCAGTACTTC
CASSNQGYEQYF
>NA|TRBJ2-2|TRBV7-3|TRBD2
TGTGCCAGCAGCTTACGGGGCGGGGGCACCGGGGAGCTGTTTTTT
CASSLRGGGTGELFF
>NA|TRBJ2-5|TRBV4-1|TRBD1
TGCGCCAGCAGCCAAGATGGGACAGGGTGGGAGACCCAGTACTTC
CASSQDGTGWETQYF
>NA|TRBJ1-5|TRBV28|NA
TGTGCCAGCATTGGAGGCAATCAGCCCCAGCATTTT
CASIGGNQPQHF
>few|TRBJ2-2|TRBV5-1|TRBD1
TGCGCCAGCAGCTCCCGGACAGGTACCACCGGGGAGCTGTTTTTT
CASSSRTGTTGELFF
>NA|TRBJ1-2|TRBV5-1|NA
TGCGCCAGCAGCTTACAAACAGATTTCCATGGCTACACCTTC
CASSLQTDFHGYTF
>NA|TRBJ2-7|TRBV4-2|NA
TGTGCCAGCAGCGCACAGGGCGAGCAGTACTTC
CASSAQGEQYF
>NA|TRBJ2-7|TRBV5-1|TRBD2
TGCGCCAGCAGCGGGGGACTAGCGGGAGACGAGCAGTACTTC
CASSGGLAGDEQYF
>NA|TRBJ1-5|TRBV4-1|TRBD1
TGCGCCAGCAGTCTAGACAGGGGGCTCGATCAGCCCCAGCATTTT
CASSLDRGLDQPQHF